Sequencing of this TCR beta chain was carried out in a study of shared clonotypes between healthy human individuals. CDR1 is SGHTA and CDR2 is FQGTGA in the germline V gene. The CDR3 length is 15 residues. Trimming removed 0 bases from V and 5 bases from J, with 13 bases in between. Assay used: immunoSEQ multiplex PCR; TCRdb lists only in-frame clones, some missing. The sample has 2.3 million or so clones; more than 80% are singletons. This clone was seen once. V is TRBV7-3 and J is TRBJ2-5; the D gene is possibly TRBD1 (6 bases). The sample was naive CD4+ T cells from PBMCs. Subset here: CD45RA+ positively selected. This TCR came from a man aged 18 to 29 in good health. Some clones in this sample may be carry-over from other donors' samples. CDR3 in DNA: TGTGCCAGCAGCTTAACAGGGACAAACGGGGAGACCCAGTACTTC. Its translation: CASSLTGTNGETQYF.